This TCR beta chain originates from a study of T cells expressing NK-cell markers. Overall study results and limits: Nothing established the HCMV specificity of expanded NKG2C+ T cell clones.

Germline loops: CDR1 MGHRA, CDR2 YSYEKL. CDR3 length: 15 residues. Comment on this clonotype: Its specificity is unknown.

No DNA is given; TCRdb re-called the 5' RACE reads and lists each CDR3 protein once. The sample data list 450,000 to 600,000 distinct CDR3 sequences. The chain links TRBV4-1 to TRBJ1-1; as DNA is missing, the TRBD1 call by TCRdb cannot be tested. The sample was blood T cells: a sorted CD56 or NKG2C T cell subset, CD4+ or CD8+ T cells, or bulk PBMC T cells (not recorded which). The receptor was derived from a man aged 18 to 30 in good health. The CDR3 is CASSQTGGAYTEAFF.